This passage covers 2 T cell receptor beta chains from one sample sequenced in a study of graft-versus-host responses after intestinal transplantation. TCRdb's table, derived via immunoSEQ multiplex PCR, lists solely in-frame clones and lacks some. Among 35,000 to 40,000 clones, about nine tenths were seen once, and the ten largest hold over 15%. Processing released intraepithelial and lamina propria lymphocytes from the graft tissue. Sequencing was performed on ileum tissue, taken approximately 210 days after intestinal transplant. The origin of the receptors is a human patient who received an intestinal transplant, so some T cells may come from the graft donor.

The chain combines TRBV28 with TRBJ1-4; D is perhaps TRBD1 (5 bases). Germline V CDR1 and CDR2: MDHEN, SYDVKM. Trimming left V 3 bases short and J 0 bases short, with 11 bases between. The CDR3 covers 16 residues. The CDR3 reads CASSFGQGSTNEKLFF. The CDR3 coding sequence is TGTGCCAGCAGTTTTGGGCAGGGCTCAACTAATGAAAAACTGTTTTTT.

The chain combines TRBV28 with TRBJ1-2; a possible D gene is TRBD1 (5 bases). Trimming took 5 bases from V and 5 from J, leaving 9 bases between them. The CDR3 covers 12 residues. Germline-derived CDR1 and CDR2 are MDHEN and SYDVKM. Here the CDR3 reads CASSLDSYGYTF. The CDR3 coding sequence is TGTGCCAGCAGTCTTGACAGTTATGGCTACACCTTC.